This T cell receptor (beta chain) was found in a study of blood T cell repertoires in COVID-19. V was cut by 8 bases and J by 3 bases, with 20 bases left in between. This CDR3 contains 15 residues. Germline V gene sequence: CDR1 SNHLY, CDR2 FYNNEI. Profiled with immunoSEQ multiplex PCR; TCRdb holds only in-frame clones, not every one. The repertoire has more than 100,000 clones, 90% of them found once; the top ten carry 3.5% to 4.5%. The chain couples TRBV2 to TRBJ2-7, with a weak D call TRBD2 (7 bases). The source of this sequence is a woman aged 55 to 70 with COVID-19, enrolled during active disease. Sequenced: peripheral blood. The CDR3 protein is CASSGGGGGVYEQYF. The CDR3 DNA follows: TGTGCCAGCTCCGGCGGAGGGGGAGGGGTCTACGAGCAGTACTTC.